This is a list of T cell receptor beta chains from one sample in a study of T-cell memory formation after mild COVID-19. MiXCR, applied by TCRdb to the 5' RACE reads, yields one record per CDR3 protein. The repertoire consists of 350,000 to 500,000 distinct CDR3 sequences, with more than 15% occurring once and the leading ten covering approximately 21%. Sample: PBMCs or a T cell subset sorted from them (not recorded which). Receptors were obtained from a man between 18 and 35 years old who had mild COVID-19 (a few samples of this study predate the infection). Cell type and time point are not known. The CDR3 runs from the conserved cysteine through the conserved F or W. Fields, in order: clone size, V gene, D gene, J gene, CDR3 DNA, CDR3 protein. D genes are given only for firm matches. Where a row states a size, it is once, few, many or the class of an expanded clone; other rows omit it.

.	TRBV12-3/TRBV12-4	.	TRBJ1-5	TGTGCCAGCAGTCCGTGGACAGTCCCTAGCAATCAGCCCCAGCATTTT	CASSPWTVPSNQPQHF
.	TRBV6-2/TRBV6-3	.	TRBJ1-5	TGTGCCAGCAGTTCGCAGGGGAACCAGCAGCCCCAGCATTTT	CASSSQGNQQPQHF
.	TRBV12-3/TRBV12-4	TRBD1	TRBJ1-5	TGTGCCAGCAGTCAGACAGGGTTTCAGCCCCAGCATTTT	CASSQTGFQPQHF
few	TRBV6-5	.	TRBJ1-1	TGTGCCAGCAGAAAGCGACAGGACGAAGCTTTCTTT	CASRKRQDEAFF
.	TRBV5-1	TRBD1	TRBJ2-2	TGCGCCAGCAGCTTGGCCTATGTTCAGTACAGGGGGTTCACCGGGGAGCTGTTTTTT	CASSLAYVQYRGFTGELFF
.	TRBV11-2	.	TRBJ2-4	TGTGCCAGCAGCTTAGAAAGAGAAAACATTCAGTACTTC	CASSLERENIQYF
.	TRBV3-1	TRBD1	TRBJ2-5	TGTGCCAGCAGCCCCCACCTCAAACAGGGGGCACAAGAGACCCAGTACTTC	CASSPHLKQGAQETQYF
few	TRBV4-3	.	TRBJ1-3	TGCGCCAGCAGCCAAGGGCTCGGGGGCAACTCTGGAAACACCATATATTTT	CASSQGLGGNSGNTIYF
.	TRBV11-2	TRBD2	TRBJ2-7	TGTGCCAGCAGCTCACCGACTAGCGGGGCGCCCTACGAGCAGTACTTC	CASSSPTSGAPYEQYF
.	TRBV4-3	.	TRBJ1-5	TGCGCCAGCAGCCAAGATAGGATTCAGCCCCAGCATTTT	CASSQDRIQPQHF
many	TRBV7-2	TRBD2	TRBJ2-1	TGTGCCAGCAGCTTCCCTAGCGGGGGGGTTAACAATGAGCAGTTCTTC	CASSFPSGGVNNEQFF
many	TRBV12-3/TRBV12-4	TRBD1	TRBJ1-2	TGTGCCAGCCGGGACAGGGAGAATGGCTACACCTTC	CASRDRENGYTF
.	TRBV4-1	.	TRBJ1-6	TGCGCCAGCAGCCAAGAGAGGTATACACCCCTCCACTTT	CASSQERYTPLHF
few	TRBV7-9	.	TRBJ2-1	TGTGCCAGCAGCTTTAACAGTTGGGATGTATATGAGCAGTTCTTC	CASSFNSWDVYEQFF
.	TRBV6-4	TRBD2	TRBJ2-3	TGTGCCAGCAGCGAAACTAGCGCGGGAGCAGATACGCAGTATTTT	CASSETSAGADTQYF
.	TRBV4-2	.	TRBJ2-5	TGTGCCAGCAGCCAAGATACTAGCTTTGAGACCCAGTACTTC	CASSQDTSFETQYF
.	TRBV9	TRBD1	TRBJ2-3	TGTGCCAGCAGCGTAGCTCGGACAGGGGGCTCTTGGGCAGATACGCAGTATTTT	CASSVARTGGSWADTQYF